The 8 T cell receptor beta chains in this list originate from one sample, sequenced in a study of blood T cell repertoires in COVID-19. The repertoire was sequenced with immunoSEQ multiplex PCR; TCRdb's copy has only in-frame clones and lacks some. The data hold approximately 190,000 clones, with 82% observed a single time. The sample consisted of peripheral blood. The source of these receptors is a woman aged 55-69 years with COVID-19, enrolled during active disease.

V gene TRBV5-6 combines with J gene TRBJ1-2, with 9 bases aligning to TRBD1. This CDR3 is 15 amino acids long. V shed 1 base and J 3 bases; nucleotides not matched to a gene: 4. Germline CDR1 is SGHDT and CDR2 is YYEEEE. In DNA, the CDR3 is TGTGCCAGCAGCTTGTATGGGGACAGGGACTATGGCTACACCTTC. It specifies CASSLYGDRDYGYTF.

The V and J genes are TRBV12-3 or TRBV12-4 and TRBJ1-2; 7 bases are shared with TRBD1. V lost 3 bases and J lost 11; bases outside the gene matches: 9. CDR3 size: 13 residues. The CDR3 nucleotides are TGTGCCAGCAGTTTGAGTGGGACAGCGAATTACACCTTC. This codes for CASSLSGTANYTF.

The chain recombines TRBV2 with TRBJ2-3, with D tentatively TRBD2 (6 bases). With 2 bases removed from V and 9 bases from J, the gap between germline ends came to 9 bases. Per the germline V gene, CDR1 is SNHLY and CDR2 is FYNNEI. This CDR3 contains 12 residues. CDR3 DNA: TGTGCCAGCAGTGAAAACAGCGGGACGCAGTATTTT. Translation gives CASSENSGTQYF.

This clone was picked up many times. This rearrangement joins TRBV29-1 to TRBJ2-7; 9 nucleotides line up with TRBD2. Germline V lookup: CDR1 SQVTM, CDR2 ANQGSEA. The CDR3 spans 14 residues. J was trimmed by 2 bases and V by 4 bases; bases with no gene match: 6. Here the CDR3 reads CSVGSGGQTYEQYF. Here the CDR3 DNA reads TGCAGCGTTGGAAGCGGGGGGCAGACCTACGAGCAGTACTTC.

V is TRBV19 and J is TRBJ1-5; D is unclear. The CDR3 covers 16 residues. The V gene lost 6 bases and the J gene lost 1 base, with 16 bases spanning the gap. Germline values: CDR1 LNHDA, CDR2 SQIVND (reference sequence). The CDR3 nucleotides are TGTGCCAGTAGATCCTGGAGGGAGGCGAGCAATCAGCCCCAGCATTTT. This sequence encodes CASRSWREASNQPQHF. The full variable domain, completed using reference TRBV19 and TRBJ1-5, is DGGITQSPKYLFRKEGQNVTLSCEQNLNHDAMYWYRQDPGQGLRLIYYSQIVNDFQKGDIAEGYSVSREKKESFPLTVTSAQKNPTAFYLCASRSWREASNQPQHFGDGTRLSIL.

The CDR3 sequence is CASSETQGGGYNEQFF. The CDR3 DNA is TGCGCCAGCAGTGAGACCCAGGGGGGTGGGTACAATGAGCAGTTCTTC. V and J are TRBV10-2 and TRBJ2-1, with D perhaps TRBD1 (7 bases). V lost 2 bases and J 4 bases, leaving 15 bases between the germline ends. This CDR3 region has 16 residues. Per germline, CDR1 WSHSY and CDR2 SAAADI.

This chain joins TRBV29-1 and TRBJ2-7, with 9 nucleotides matching TRBD2. The germline gives CDR1 SQVTM, CDR2 ANQGSEA. The CDR3 spans 14 residues. Trimming removed 6 bases from V and 6 bases from J; junction bases left unmatched: 12. CDR3 in amino acids: CSVGIEREEGEQYF. CDR3 nucleotides: TGCAGCGTGGGGATCGAGCGGGAGGAAGGCGAGCAGTACTTC.

The chain employs TRBV18 and TRBJ2-3; D unresolved. The CDR3 sequence is 14 residues long. Germline loops: CDR1 KGHSH, CDR2 LQKENI. V shed 0 bases and J shed 5 bases, with 9 bases lying between them. The CDR3 DNA reads as TGTGCCAGCTCACCACCGGAGTTCCGAGATACGCAGTATTTT. It yields the protein CASSPPEFRDTQYF.